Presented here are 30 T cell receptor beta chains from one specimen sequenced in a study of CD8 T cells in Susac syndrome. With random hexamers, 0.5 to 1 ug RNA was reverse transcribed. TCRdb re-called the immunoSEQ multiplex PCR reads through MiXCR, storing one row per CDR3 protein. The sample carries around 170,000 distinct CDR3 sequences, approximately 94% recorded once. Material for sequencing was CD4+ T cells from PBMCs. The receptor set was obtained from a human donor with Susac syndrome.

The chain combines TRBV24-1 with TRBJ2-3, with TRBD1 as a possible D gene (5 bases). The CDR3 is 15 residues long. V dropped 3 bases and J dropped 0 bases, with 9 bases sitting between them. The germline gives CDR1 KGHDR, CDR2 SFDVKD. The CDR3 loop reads CATSDGAASTDTQYF. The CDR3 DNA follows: TGTGCCACCAGTGATGGGGCGGCAAGCACAGATACGCAGTATTTT.

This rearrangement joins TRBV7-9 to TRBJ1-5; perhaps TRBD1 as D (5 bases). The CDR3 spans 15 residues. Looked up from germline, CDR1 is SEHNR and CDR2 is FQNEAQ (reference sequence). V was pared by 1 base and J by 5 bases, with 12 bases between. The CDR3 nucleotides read TGTGCCAGCAGCTTAGGCGGGACCAAATATCAGCCCCAGCATTTT. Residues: CASSLGGTKYQPQHF.

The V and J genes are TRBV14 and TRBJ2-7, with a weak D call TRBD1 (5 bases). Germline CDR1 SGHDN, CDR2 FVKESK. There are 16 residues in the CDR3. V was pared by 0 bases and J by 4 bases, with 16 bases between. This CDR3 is CASSQERSAGKYEQYF. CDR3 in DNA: TGTGCCAGCAGCCAAGAGCGTTCGGCAGGGAAGTACGAGCAGTACTTC.

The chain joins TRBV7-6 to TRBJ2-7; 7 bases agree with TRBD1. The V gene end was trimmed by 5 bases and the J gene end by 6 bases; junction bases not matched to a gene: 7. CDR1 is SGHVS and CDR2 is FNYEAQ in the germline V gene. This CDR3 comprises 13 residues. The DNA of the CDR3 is TGTGCCAGCAGCCAGGACAGGAAGGGCGAGCAGTACTTC. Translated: CASSQDRKGEQYF.

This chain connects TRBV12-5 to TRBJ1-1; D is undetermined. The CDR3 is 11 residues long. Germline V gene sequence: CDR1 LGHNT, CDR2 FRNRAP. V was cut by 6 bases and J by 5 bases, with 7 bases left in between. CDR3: CASGRGTEAFF. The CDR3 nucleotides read TGTGCTAGTGGCCGGGGTACTGAAGCTTTCTTT. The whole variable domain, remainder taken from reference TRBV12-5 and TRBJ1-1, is DARVTQTPRHKVTEMGQEVTMRCQPILGHNTVFWYRQTMMQGLELLAYFRNRAPLDDSGMPKDRFSAEMPDATLATLKIQPSEPRDSAVYFCASGRGTEAFFGQGTRLTVV.

This CDR3 reads CASSSTGGNQPQHF. Here the CDR3 DNA reads TGTGCCAGCAGTTCCACAGGCGGCAATCAGCCCCAGCATTTT. V is TRBV7-9 and J is TRBJ1-5, with TRBD1 as a possible D gene (5 bases). The ends were cut back, 6 bases at V and 2 bases at J, with 11 bases in the middle. Germline V gene sequence: CDR1 SEHNR, CDR2 FQNEAQ (reference sequence). CDR3 size: 14 residues. The variable domain in full, with the rest retrieved from reference TRBV7-9 and TRBJ1-5, is DTGVSQNPRHKITKRGQNVTFRCDPISEHNRLYWYRQTLGQGPEFLTYFQNEAQLEKSRLLSDRFSAERPKGSFSTLEIQRTEQGDSAMYLCASSSTGGNQPQHFGDGTRLSIL.

CDR3 in amino acids: CAISDAGDQPQHF. In DNA form, the CDR3 reads TGTGCCATCAGTGATGCAGGGGATCAGCCCCAGCATTTT. The chain links TRBV10-3 to TRBJ1-5; TRBD1 is a possible D gene (6 bases). V was pared by 3 bases and J by 5 bases, with 8 bases between. The CDR3 is 13 amino acids. Germline-derived CDR1 and CDR2 are ENHRY and SYGVKD.

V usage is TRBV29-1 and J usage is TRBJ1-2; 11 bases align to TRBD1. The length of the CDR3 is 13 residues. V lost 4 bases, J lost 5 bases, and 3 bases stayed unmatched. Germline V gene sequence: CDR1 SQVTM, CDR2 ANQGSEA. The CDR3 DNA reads TGCAGCGTTGTAGGGACAGGGGGATATGGCTACACCTTC. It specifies CSVVGTGGYGYTF.

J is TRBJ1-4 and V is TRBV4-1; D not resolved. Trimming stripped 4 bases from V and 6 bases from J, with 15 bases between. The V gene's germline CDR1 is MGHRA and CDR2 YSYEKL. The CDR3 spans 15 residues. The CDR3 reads CASSRPGGGDEKLFF. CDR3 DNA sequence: TGCGCCAGCAGCCGTCCAGGAGGAGGCGATGAAAAACTGTTTTTT.

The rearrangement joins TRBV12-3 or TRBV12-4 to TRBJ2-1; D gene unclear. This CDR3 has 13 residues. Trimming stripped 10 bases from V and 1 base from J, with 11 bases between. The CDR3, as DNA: TGTGCCACAGACTCCCATTCCTACAATGAGCAGTTCTTC. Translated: CATDSHSYNEQFF.

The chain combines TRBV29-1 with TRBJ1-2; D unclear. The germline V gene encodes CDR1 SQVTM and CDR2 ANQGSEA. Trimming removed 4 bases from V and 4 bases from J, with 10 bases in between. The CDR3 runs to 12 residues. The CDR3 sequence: CSVGQALYGYTF. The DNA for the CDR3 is TGCAGCGTTGGGCAGGCTCTCTATGGCTACACCTTC.

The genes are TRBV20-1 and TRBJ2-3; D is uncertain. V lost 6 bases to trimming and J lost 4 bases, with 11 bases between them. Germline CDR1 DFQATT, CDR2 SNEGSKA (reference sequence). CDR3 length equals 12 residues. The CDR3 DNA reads TGCAGTGCGATCACCGGGTCAGATACGCAGTATTTT. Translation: CSAITGSDTQYF.

DNA for the CDR3: TGCAGTGCTAGAGATCACAGGGAGCACGAGCAGTACTTC. It translates to CSARDHREHEQYF. This chain links TRBV20-1 with TRBJ2-7; the D gene is possibly TRBD1 (6 bases). Germline loops: CDR1 DFQATT, CDR2 SNEGSKA (reference sequence). V lost 0 bases and J lost 5, with 11 bases in between. The CDR3 totals 13 residues.

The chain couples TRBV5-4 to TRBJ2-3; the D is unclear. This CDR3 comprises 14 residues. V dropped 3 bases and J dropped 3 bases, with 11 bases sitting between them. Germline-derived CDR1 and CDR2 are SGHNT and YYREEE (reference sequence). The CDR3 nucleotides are TGTGCCAGCAGCTCGGGTCTTCAAACAGATACGCAGTATTTT. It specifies CASSSGLQTDTQYF.

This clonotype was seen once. The chain's CDR3 is CSAPETSYGYTF. CDR3 nucleotide sequence: TGCAGTGCTCCTGAAACGTCCTATGGCTACACCTTC. V is TRBV20-1 and J is TRBJ1-2; D unclear. The CDR3 loop spans 12 amino acids. Germline assignment: CDR1 DFQATT and CDR2 SNEGSKA (reference sequence). Trimming cost V 5 bases and J 4 bases, with 11 bases left between them.

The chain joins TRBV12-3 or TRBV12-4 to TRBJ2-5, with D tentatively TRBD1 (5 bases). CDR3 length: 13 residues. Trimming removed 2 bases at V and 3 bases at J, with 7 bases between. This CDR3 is CASSLRTKETQYF. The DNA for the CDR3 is TGTGCCAGCAGTTTACGGACAAAAGAGACCCAGTACTTC.

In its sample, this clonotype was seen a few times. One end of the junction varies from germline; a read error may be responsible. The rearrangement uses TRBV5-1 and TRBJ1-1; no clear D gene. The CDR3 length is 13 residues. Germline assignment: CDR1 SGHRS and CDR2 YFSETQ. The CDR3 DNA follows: TGTGCCAGCAGCTTGGAGGTTAACACTGAAGCTTTCTTT. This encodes CASSLEVNTEAFF.

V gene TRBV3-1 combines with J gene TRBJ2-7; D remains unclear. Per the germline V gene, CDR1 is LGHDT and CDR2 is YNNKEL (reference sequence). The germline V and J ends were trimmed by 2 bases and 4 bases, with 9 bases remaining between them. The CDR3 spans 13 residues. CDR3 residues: CASSQSVFYEQYF. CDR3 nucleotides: TGTGCCAGCAGCCAATCGGTCTTTTACGAGCAGTACTTC.

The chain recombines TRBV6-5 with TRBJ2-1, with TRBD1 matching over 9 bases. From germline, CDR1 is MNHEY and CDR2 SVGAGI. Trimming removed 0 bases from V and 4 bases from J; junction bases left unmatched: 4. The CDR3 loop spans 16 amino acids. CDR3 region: CASSYSGTGPYNEQFF. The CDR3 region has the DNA TGTGCCAGCAGTTACTCGGGGACAGGGCCGTACAATGAGCAGTTCTTC.

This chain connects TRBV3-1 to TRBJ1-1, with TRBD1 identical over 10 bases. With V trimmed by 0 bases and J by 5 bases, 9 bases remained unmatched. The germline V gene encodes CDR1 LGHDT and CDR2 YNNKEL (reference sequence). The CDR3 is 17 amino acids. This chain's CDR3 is CASSQDSSDRGSTEAFF. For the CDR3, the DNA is TGTGCCAGCAGCCAAGATTCATCGGACAGGGGGAGTACTGAAGCTTTCTTT.

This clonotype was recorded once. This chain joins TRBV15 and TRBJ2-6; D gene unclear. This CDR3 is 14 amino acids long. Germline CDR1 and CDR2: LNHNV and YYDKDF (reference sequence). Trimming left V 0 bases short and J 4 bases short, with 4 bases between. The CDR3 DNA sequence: TGTGCCACCAGCAGAGATACAGGGGCCAACGTCCTGACTTTC. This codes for CATSRDTGANVLTF.

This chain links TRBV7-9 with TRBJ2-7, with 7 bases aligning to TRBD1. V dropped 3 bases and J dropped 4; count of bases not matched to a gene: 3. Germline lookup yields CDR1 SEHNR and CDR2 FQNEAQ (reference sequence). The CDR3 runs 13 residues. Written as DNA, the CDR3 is TGTGCCAGCAGCTTCTCGACAGGGTACGAGCAGTACTTC. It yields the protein CASSFSTGYEQYF.

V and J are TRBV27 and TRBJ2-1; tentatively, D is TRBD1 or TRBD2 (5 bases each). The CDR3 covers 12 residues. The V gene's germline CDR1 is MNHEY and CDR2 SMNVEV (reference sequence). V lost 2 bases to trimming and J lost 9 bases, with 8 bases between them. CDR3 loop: CASSLRGGEQFF. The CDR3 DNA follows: TGTGCCAGCAGTTTACGGGGCGGTGAGCAGTTCTTC.

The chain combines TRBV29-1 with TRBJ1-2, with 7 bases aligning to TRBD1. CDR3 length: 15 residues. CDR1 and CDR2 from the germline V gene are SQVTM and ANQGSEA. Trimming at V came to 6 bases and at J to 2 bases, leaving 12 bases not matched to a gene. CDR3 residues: CSVLPQGGGNYGYTF. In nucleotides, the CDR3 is TGCAGCGTACTCCCCCAGGGGGGGGGCAACTATGGCTACACCTTC.

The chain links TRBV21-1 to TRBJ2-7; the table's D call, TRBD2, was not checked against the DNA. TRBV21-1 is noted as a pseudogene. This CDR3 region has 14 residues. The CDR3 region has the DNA TGTGCCACTTCCCCACCCGAAAACTCCTACGAGCAGTACTTC. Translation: CATSPPENSYEQYF.

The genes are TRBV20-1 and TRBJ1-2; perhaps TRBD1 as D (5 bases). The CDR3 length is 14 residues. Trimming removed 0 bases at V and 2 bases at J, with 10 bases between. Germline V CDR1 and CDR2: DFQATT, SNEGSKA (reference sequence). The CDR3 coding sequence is TGCAGTGCTAGAGATGGCACAGGAAACTATGGCTACACCTTC. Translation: CSARDGTGNYGYTF.

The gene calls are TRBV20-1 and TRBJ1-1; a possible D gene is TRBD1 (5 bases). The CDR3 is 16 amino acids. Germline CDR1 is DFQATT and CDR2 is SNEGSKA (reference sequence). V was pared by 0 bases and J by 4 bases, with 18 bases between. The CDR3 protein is CSARDRRGGWSTEAFF. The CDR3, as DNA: TGCAGTGCTAGAGATCGGCGGGGGGGGTGGAGCACTGAAGCTTTCTTT.

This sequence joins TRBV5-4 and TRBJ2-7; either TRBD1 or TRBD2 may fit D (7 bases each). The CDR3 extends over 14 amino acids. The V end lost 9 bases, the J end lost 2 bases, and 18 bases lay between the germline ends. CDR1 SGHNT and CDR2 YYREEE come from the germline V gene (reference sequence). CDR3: CATRWDSGTYEQYF. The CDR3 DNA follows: TGTGCCACCCGTTGGGACAGCGGGACCTACGAGCAGTACTTC.

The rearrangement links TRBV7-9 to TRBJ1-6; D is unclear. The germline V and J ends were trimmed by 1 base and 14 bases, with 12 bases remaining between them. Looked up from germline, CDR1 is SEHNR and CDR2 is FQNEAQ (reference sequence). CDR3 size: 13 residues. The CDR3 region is CASSLGAKGTLHF. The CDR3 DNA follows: TGTGCCAGCAGCTTAGGCGCGAAAGGTACCCTCCACTTT.

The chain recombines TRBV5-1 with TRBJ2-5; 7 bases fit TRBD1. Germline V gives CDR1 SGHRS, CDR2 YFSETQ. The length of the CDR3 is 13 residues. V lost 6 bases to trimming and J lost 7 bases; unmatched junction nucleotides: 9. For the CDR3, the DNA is TGCGCCAGCACCACAGGGGCCCCCGGGACCCAGTACTTC. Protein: CASTTGAPGTQYF.